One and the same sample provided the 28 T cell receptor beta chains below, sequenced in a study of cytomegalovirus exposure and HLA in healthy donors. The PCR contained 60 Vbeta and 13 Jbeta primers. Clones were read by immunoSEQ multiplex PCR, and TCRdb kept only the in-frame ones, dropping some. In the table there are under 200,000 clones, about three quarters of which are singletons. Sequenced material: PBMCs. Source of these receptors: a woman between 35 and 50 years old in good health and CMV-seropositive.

CDR3 in DNA: TGTGCCAGCCGAGGTAGCGGCGAAGCTTTCTTT. Translating it yields CASRGSGEAFF. The J gene is TRBJ1-1, the V gene TRBV2; D gene uncertain. Germline values: CDR1 SNHLY, CDR2 FYNNEI. This CDR3 comprises 11 residues. V lost 8 bases to trimming and J lost 8 bases, with 12 bases between them. The complete variable domain, with remaining parts taken from reference TRBV2 and TRBJ1-1, reads EPEVTQTPSHQVTQMGQEVILRCVPISNHLYFYWYRQILGQKVEFLVSFYNNEISEKSEIFDDQFSVERPDGSNFTLKIRSTKLEDSAMYFCASRGSGEAFFGQGTRLTVV.

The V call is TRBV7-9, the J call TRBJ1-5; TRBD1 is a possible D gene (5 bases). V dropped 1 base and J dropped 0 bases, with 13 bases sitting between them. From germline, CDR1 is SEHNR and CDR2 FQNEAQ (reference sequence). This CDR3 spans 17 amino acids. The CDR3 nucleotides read TGTGCCAGCAGCTTAGTCCGGGACTCCTCTAGCAATCAGCCCCAGCATTTT. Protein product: CASSLVRDSSSNQPQHF.

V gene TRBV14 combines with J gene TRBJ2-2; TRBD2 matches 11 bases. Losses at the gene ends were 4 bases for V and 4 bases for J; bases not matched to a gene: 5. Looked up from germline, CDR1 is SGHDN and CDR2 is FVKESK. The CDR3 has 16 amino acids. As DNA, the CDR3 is TGTGCCAGCAGCCCGACTAGCGGGGTCATCACCGGGGAGCTGTTTTTT. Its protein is CASSPTSGVITGELFF. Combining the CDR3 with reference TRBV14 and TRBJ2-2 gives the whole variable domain EAGVTQFPSHSVIEKGQTVTLRCDPISGHDNLYWYRRVMGKEIKFLLHFVKESKQDESGMPNNRFLAERTGGTYSTLKVQPAELEDSGVYFCASSPTSGVITGELFFGEGSRLTVL.

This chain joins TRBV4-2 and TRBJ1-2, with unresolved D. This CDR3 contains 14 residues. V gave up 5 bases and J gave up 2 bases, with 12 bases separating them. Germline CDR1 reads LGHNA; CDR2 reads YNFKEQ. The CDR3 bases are TGTGCCAGCAGCACCCGGGAGACGAACTATGGCTACACCTTC. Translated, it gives CASSTRETNYGYTF.

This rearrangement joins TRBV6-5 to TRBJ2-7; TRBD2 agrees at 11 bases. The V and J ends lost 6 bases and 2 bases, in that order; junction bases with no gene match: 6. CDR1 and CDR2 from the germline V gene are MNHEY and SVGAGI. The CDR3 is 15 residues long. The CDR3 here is CASSHRLAGPYEQYF. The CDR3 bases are TGTGCCAGCAGCCATCGACTAGCGGGACCCTACGAGCAGTACTTC.

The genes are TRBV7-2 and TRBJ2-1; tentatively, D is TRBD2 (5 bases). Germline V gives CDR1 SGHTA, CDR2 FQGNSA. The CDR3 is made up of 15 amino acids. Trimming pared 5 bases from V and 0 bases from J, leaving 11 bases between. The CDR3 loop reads CASSLSVSSYNEQFF. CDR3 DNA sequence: TGTGCCAGCAGCCTTAGCGTAAGCTCCTACAATGAGCAGTTCTTC.

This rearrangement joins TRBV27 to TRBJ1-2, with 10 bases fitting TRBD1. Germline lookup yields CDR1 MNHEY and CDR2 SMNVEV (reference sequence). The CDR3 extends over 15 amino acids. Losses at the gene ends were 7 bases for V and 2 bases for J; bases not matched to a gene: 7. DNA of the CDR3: TGTGCCAGCATCACCAGACAGGGGGCCAACTATGGCTACACCTTC. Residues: CASITRQGANYGYTF.

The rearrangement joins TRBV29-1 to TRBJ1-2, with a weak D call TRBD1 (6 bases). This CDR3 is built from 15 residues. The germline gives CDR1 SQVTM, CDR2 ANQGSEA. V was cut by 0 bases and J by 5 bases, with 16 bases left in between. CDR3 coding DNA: TGCAGCGTTGAAGATTATCGACAGGTAAGGTATGGCTACACCTTC. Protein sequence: CSVEDYRQVRYGYTF.

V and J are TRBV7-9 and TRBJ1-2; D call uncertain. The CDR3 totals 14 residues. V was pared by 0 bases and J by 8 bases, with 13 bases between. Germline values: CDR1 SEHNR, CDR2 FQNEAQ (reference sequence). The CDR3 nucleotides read TGTGCCAGCAGCTTAGCGGGCATTATTGGGGGCTACACCTTC. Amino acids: CASSLAGIIGGYTF.

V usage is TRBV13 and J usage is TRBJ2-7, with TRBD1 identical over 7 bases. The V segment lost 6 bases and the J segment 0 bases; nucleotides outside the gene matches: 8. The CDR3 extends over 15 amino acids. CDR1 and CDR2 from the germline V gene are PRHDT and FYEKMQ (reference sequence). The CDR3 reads CASSSTGELSYEQYF. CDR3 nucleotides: TGTGCCAGCAGTTCAACAGGGGAACTCTCCTACGAGCAGTACTTC.

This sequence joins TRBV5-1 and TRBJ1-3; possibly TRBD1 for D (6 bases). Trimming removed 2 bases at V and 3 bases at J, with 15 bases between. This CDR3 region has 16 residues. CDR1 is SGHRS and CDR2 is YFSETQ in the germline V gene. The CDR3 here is CASSFVSGDYGNTIYF. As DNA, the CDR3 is TGCGCCAGCAGCTTCGTGTCAGGGGATTATGGAAACACCATATATTTT.

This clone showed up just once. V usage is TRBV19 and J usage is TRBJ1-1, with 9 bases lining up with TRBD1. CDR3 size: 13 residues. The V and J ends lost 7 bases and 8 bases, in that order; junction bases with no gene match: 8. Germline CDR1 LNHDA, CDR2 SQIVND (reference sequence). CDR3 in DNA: TGTGCCAGTATTCTCGGGACAGGGACGGAAGCTTTCTTT. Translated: CASILGTGTEAFF.

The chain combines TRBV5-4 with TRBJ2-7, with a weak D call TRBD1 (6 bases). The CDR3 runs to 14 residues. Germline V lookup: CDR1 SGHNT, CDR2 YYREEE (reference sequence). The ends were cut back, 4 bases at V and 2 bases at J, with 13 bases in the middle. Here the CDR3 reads CASSETGTTYEQYF. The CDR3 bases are TGTGCCAGCAGCGAAACCGGGACAACCTACGAGCAGTACTTC.

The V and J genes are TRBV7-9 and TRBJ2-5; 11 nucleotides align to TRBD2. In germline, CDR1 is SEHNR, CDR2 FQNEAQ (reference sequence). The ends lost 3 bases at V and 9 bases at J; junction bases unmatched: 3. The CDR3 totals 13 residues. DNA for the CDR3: TGTGCCAGCAGCTTCGGGACTAGCGGTTCCCAGTACTTC. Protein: CASSFGTSGSQYF.

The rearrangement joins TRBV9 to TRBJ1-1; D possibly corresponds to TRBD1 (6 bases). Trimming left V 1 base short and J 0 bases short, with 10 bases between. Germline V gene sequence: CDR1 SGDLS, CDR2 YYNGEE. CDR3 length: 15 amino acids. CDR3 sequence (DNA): TGTGCCAGCAGCGTAACAGGGACAATGAACACTGAAGCTTTCTTT. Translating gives CASSVTGTMNTEAFF.

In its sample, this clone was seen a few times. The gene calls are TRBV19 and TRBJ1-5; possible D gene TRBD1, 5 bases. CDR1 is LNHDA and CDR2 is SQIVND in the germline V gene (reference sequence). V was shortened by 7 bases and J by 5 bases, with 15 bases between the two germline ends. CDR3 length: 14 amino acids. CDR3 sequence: CASNEPGGDQPQHF. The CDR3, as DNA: TGTGCCAGTAACGAACCGGGGGGAGATCAGCCCCAGCATTTT.

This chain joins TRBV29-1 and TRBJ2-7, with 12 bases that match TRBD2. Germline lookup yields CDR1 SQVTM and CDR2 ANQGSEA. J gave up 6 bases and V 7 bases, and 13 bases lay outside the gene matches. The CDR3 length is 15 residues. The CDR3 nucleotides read TGCAGCGCCAGCAATCGACTAGCGGGAGCCTCCGAGCAGTACTTC. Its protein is CSASNRLAGASEQYF.

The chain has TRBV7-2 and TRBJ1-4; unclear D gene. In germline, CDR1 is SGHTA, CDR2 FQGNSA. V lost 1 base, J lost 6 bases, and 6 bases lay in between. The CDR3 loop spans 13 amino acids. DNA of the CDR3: TGTGCCAGCAGCTTAGACGGGGATGAAAAACTGTTTTTT. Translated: CASSLDGDEKLFF. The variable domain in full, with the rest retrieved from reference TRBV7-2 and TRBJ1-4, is GAGVSQSPSNKVTEKGKDVELRCDPISGHTALYWYRQSLGQGLEFLIYFQGNSAPDKSGLPSDRFSAERTGGSVSTLTIQRTQQEDSAVYLCASSLDGDEKLFFGSGTQLSVL.

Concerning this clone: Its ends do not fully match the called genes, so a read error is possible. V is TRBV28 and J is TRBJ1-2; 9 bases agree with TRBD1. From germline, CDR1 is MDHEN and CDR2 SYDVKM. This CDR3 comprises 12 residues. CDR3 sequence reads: CASSLQTGGRAF. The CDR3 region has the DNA TGTGCCAGCAGTTTACAAACAGGGGGCAGGGCCTTC.

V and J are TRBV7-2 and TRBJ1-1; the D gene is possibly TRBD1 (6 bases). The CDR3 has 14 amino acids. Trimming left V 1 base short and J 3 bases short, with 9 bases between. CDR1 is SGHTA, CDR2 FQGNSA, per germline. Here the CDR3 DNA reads TGTGCCAGCAGCTTAGGGGGGGGCTACACTGAAGCTTTCTTT. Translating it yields CASSLGGGYTEAFF.

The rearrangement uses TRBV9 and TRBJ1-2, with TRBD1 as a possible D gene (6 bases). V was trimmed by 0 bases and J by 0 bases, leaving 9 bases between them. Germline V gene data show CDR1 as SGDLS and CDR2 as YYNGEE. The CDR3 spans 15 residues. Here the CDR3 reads CASSVEQGTNYGYTF. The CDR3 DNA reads TGTGCCAGCAGCGTAGAACAGGGCACTAACTATGGCTACACCTTC.

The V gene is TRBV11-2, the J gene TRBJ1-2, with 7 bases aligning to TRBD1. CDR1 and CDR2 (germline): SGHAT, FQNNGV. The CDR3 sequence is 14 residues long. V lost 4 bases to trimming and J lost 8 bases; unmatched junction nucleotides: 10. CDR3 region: CASSSIYRGRGYTF. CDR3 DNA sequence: TGTGCCAGCAGCTCGATTTACAGGGGAAGGGGCTACACCTTC.

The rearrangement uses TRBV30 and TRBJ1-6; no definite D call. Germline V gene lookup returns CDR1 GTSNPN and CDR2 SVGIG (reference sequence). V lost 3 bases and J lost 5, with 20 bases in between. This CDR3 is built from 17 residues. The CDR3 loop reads CAWSERATGNHNSPLHF. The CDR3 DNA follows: TGTGCCTGGAGCGAGCGGGCGACGGGCAACCATAATTCACCCCTCCACTTT.

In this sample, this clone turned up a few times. CDR3 nucleotide sequence: TGTGCCAGCAGCGGGGGGACCACAGATACGCAGTATTTT. It codes for CASSGGTTDTQYF. The chain employs TRBV5-6 and TRBJ2-3; possible D gene TRBD2, 6 bases. Trimming stripped 4 bases from V and 2 bases from J, with 8 bases between. This CDR3 comprises 13 residues. Germline V gives CDR1 SGHDT, CDR2 YYEEEE. Supplemented by reference TRBV5-6 and TRBJ2-3, the full variable domain reads DAGVTQSPTHLIKTRGQQVTLRCSPKSGHDTVSWYQQALGQGPQFIFQYYEEEERQRGNFPDRFSGHQFPNYSSELNVNALLLGDSALYLCASSGGTTDTQYFGPGTRLTVL.

The CDR3 protein is CASSLAMGQGDYGYTF. CDR3 in DNA: TGTGCCAGCAGCTTAGCGATGGGACAGGGGGACTATGGCTACACCTTC. V gene TRBV7-6 combines with J gene TRBJ1-2; 11 bases map to TRBD1. In germline, CDR1 is SGHVS, CDR2 FNYEAQ. The trim removed 0 bases at V and 3 bases at J, leaving 3 bases unmatched. CDR3 size: 16 residues.

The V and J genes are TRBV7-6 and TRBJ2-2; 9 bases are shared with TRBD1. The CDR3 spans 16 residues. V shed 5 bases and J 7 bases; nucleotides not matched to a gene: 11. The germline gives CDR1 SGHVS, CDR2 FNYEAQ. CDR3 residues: CASSHWEQGANGELFF. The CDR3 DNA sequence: TGTGCCAGCAGCCACTGGGAACAGGGGGCAAACGGGGAGCTGTTTTTT. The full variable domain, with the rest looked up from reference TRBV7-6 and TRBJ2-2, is GAGVSQSPRYKVTKRGQDVALRCDPISGHVSLYWYRQALGQGPEFLTYFNYEAQQDKSGLPNDRFSAERPEGSISTLTIQRTEQRDSAMYRCASSHWEQGANGELFFGEGSRLTVL.

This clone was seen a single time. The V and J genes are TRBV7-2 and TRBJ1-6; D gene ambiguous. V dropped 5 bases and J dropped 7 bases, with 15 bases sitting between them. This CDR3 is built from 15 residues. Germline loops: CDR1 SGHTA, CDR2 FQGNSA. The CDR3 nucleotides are TGTGCCAGCAGCCTTAAATCTATCGGGAATTCACCCCTCCACTTT. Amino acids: CASSLKSIGNSPLHF.

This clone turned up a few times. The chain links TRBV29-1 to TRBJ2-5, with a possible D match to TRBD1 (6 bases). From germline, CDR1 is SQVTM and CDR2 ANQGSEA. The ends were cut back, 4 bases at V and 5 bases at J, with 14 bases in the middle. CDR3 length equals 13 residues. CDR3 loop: CSVVDRLGETQYF. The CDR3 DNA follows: TGCAGCGTTGTTGACAGGCTAGGTGAGACCCAGTACTTC.